The 27 T cell receptor beta chains listed next were all sequenced from one sample in a study of blood T cells in healthy people across ages. Alongside a J-beta primer mix, a sample-barcoded 5' primer served in a second PCR lasting about 7 to 11 cycles. TCRdb called the 5' RACE reads again in MiXCR, with one record for every CDR3 protein. The repertoire consists of over 1,500,000 distinct CDR3 sequences, with roughly two fifths occurring once and the leading ten covering roughly 23%. Specimen: blood. The origin of the receptors is a human donor in good health.

This chain uses TRBV7-9 with TRBJ1-1; D remains ambiguous. Trimming removed 8 bases at V and 5 bases at J, with 12 bases between. Germline V gives CDR1 SEHNR, CDR2 FQNEAQ (reference sequence). The CDR3 totals 12 residues. Here the CDR3 reads CASGFPRTEAFF. In DNA, the CDR3 is TGTGCCAGCGGATTCCCTAGAACTGAAGCTTTCTTT.

As DNA, the CDR3 is TGTGCCATCACCACCGGGCTCCTCACCAATGAGCAGTTCTTC. This translates into CAITTGLLTNEQFF. The chain carries TRBV10-3 and TRBJ2-1, with D unclear. The V and J ends lost 7 bases and 6 bases respectively, with 16 bases between them. The CDR3 loop spans 14 amino acids. The germline V gene encodes CDR1 ENHRY and CDR2 SYGVKD.

There are a few counts of this clonotype. V gene TRBV7-2 combines with J gene TRBJ2-5; possibly TRBD2 for D (6 bases). This CDR3 has 14 residues. V dropped 5 bases and J dropped 6 bases, with 16 bases sitting between them. CDR1 and CDR2 (germline): SGHTA, FQGNSA. CDR3 coding DNA: TGTGCCAGCAGCCAAGGGACTCCGCTACAGACCCAGTACTTC. This translates into CASSQGTPLQTQYF. The variable domain in full, with the rest retrieved from reference TRBV7-2 and TRBJ2-5, is GAGVSQSPSNKVTEKGKDVELRCDPISGHTALYWYRQSLGQGLEFLIYFQGNSAPDKSGLPSDRFSAERTGGSVSTLTIQRTQQEDSAVYLCASSQGTPLQTQYFGPGTRLLVL.

This clonotype was recorded a few times. The chain joins TRBV20-1 to TRBJ2-3; TRBD2 agrees at 10 bases. The trim removed 4 bases at V and 2 bases at J, leaving 6 bases unmatched. The CDR3 runs 15 residues. Germline lookup yields CDR1 DFQATT and CDR2 SNEGSKA (reference sequence). CDR3 nucleotides: TGCAGTGCTACGGTAGCGGGGGGATTCACAGATACGCAGTATTTT. It codes for CSATVAGGFTDTQYF.

CDR3 in amino acids: CASSTYRGQNTEAFF. As DNA, the CDR3 is TGTGCCAGCAGCACTTACAGGGGACAGAACACTGAAGCTTTCTTT. This chain connects TRBV7-2 to TRBJ1-1; the match to TRBD1 covers 7 bases. The CDR3 contains 15 residues. Unmatched junction bases numbered 7, after V lost 5 bases and J lost 1 base. CDR1 and CDR2 from the germline V gene are SGHTA and FQGNSA.

The chain uses TRBV28 and TRBJ1-2; D is perhaps TRBD1 (6 bases). Germline V gene data show CDR1 as MDHEN and CDR2 as SYDVKM. Trimming left V 7 bases short and J 5 bases short, with 29 bases between. The CDR3 spans 18 residues. CDR3 in DNA: TGTGCCAGCATCTCTAACGGGGGCCCTCAAGTATTTGTATATGGCTACACCTTC. It yields the protein CASISNGGPQVFVYGYTF.

This clonotype was observed a single time. The rearrangement joins TRBV7-8 to TRBJ1-5; TRBD1 might be the D (5 bases). This CDR3 has 14 residues. Germline V lookup: CDR1 SGHVS, CDR2 FQNEAQ. Trimming shortened V by 5 bases and J by 6 bases, and 14 bases separated the two germline ends. DNA for the CDR3: TGTGCCAGCAGCCCCCGGGGCCCGGGTCAGCCCCAGCATTTT. As protein: CASSPRGPGQPQHF.

This clonotype was recorded a few times. The chain is built from TRBV9 and TRBJ1-2; 7 bases are shared with TRBD1. With V trimmed by 3 bases and J by 6 bases, 11 bases remained unmatched. This CDR3 region has 15 residues. The germline V gene has CDR1 SGDLS and CDR2 YYNGEE. DNA of the CDR3: TGTGCCAGCAGCGAACCGGGACAGATCGTTGATGGCTACACCTTC. Translation gives CASSEPGQIVDGYTF.

J is TRBJ2-3 and V is TRBV24-1; D may correspond to TRBD1 or TRBD2 (5 bases each). With 3 bases removed from V and 1 base from J, the gap between germline ends came to 16 bases. The CDR3 is made up of 17 amino acids. Per the germline V gene, CDR1 is KGHDR and CDR2 is SFDVKD. Here the CDR3 reads CATSDPGSGRGTDTQYF. The CDR3 nucleotides read TGTGCCACCAGTGATCCAGGGTCGGGAAGGGGCACAGATACGCAGTATTTT.

This clonotype was detected only a few times. CDR3 in DNA: TGTGCCAGCAGTTACTCGATTGTACTAGCGGGGGGCCCCAATGAGCAGTTCTTC. It encodes CASSYSIVLAGGPNEQFF. This chain connects TRBV6-5 to TRBJ2-1; 12 bases fit TRBD2. The CDR3 is 18 amino acids. Losses at the gene ends were 0 bases for V and 6 bases for J; bases not matched to a gene: 9. CDR1 and CDR2 from the germline V gene are MNHEY and SVGAGI.

This clonotype was seen repeatedly, ten times or more. The chain links TRBV7-9 to TRBJ2-5; no definite D call. CDR1 is SEHNR and CDR2 is FQNEAQ in the germline V gene (reference sequence). This CDR3 is 12 amino acids long. With 5 bases removed from V and 4 bases from J, the gap between germline ends came to 8 bases. Here the CDR3 DNA reads TGTGCCAGCAGCCCCCTGGGAGAGACCCAGTACTTC. It translates to CASSPLGETQYF.

This clonotype was found a few times. The chain is built from TRBV20-1 and TRBJ2-3; TRBD1 or TRBD2 may be the D gene (5 bases each). Per germline, CDR1 DFQATT and CDR2 SNEGSKA (reference sequence). CDR3 size: 15 residues. Trimming stripped 1 base from V and 0 bases from J, with 11 bases between. CDR3 protein: CSARVRGRSTDTQYF. The CDR3 DNA sequence: TGCAGTGCTAGAGTGAGGGGCCGAAGCACAGATACGCAGTATTTT.

Regarding this clonotype: At one of its ends the junction is not consistent with the germline gene, which may arise from a read error. The chain has TRBV10-3 and TRBJ1-4, with unresolved D. The CDR3 is 15 residues long. Germline CDR1 and CDR2: ENHRY and SYGVKD. CDR3 sequence reads: CAISESTRSGEKRFF. For the CDR3, the DNA is TGTGCCATCAGTGAGTCGACACGGTCTGGTGAAAAACGGTTTTTT.

This clonotype has only a few counts. The chain uses TRBV4-1 and TRBJ2-1; TRBD2 matches at 12 bases. In germline, CDR1 is MGHRA, CDR2 YSYEKL. This CDR3 has 15 amino acids. Losses at the gene ends were 3 bases for V and 8 bases for J; bases not matched to a gene: 5. The CDR3, as DNA: TGCGCCAGCAGCCACCCTAGCGGGGGGGGGGATGAGCAGTTCTTC. Protein sequence: CASSHPSGGGDEQFF.

This clonotype was counted a few times. The CDR3 bases are TGTGCCAGCAGCCGGAGACAGGCAGAAGAGACCCAGTACTTC. This sequence encodes CASSRRQAEETQYF. The chain carries TRBV7-9 and TRBJ2-5, with D maybe TRBD1 (6 bases). The germline V gene has CDR1 SEHNR and CDR2 FQNEAQ (reference sequence). The CDR3 contains 14 residues. With 5 bases removed from V and 3 bases from J, the gap between germline ends came to 13 bases.

The genes are TRBV11-2 and TRBJ2-7; 10 positions agree with TRBD1. This CDR3 comprises 16 residues. The junction had 10 bases not matched to a gene; V was cut back by 5 bases and J by 3 bases. Germline V CDR1 and CDR2: SGHAT, FQNNGV. The CDR3 is CASSRWGQGKNYEQYF. The CDR3 DNA sequence: TGTGCCAGCAGCCGATGGGGACAGGGGAAAAACTACGAGCAGTACTTC.

This rearrangement joins TRBV2 to TRBJ2-3, with TRBD2 identical over 9 bases. The J segment lost 1 base and the V segment lost 6 bases, leaving 2 bases of the junction unmatched. The CDR3 runs 14 residues. Germline CDR1 and CDR2: SNHLY and FYNNEI. The CDR3 loop is CASRRLAGTDTQYF. The CDR3 region has the DNA TGTGCCAGCAGGAGACTAGCGGGCACAGATACGCAGTATTTT. The full variable domain, completed using reference TRBV2 and TRBJ2-3, is EPEVTQTPSHQVTQMGQEVILRCVPISNHLYFYWYRQILGQKVEFLVSFYNNEISEKSEIFDDQFSVERPDGSNFTLKIRSTKLEDSAMYFCASRRLAGTDTQYFGPGTRLTVL.

This sequence joins TRBV20-1 and TRBJ2-1, with D possibly being TRBD1 or TRBD2 (5 bases each). CDR1 is DFQATT and CDR2 is SNEGSKA in the germline V gene (reference sequence). The CDR3 is made up of 18 amino acids. Deletions cut 7 bases from V and 2 bases from J, with 27 bases between. The CDR3 bases are TGCAGTGTGATAAAAGGGACCCTACCCCTCGTACCCTACAATGAGCAGTTCTTC. Translation gives CSVIKGTLPLVPYNEQFF.

This clonotype was counted once. The chain employs TRBV4-3 and TRBJ2-3; the D is unclear. The V gene lost 0 bases and the J gene lost 4 bases, with 11 bases spanning the gap. There are 15 residues in the CDR3. The V gene's germline CDR1 is LGHNA and CDR2 YSLEER. The CDR3: CASSQERFGADTQYF. The CDR3 coding sequence is TGCGCCAGCAGCCAAGAGCGGTTTGGGGCAGATACGCAGTATTTT.

CDR3: CASSEALHSGGTDTQYF. CDR3 nucleotides: TGTGCCAGCAGTGAAGCGCTGCATAGCGGGGGCACAGATACGCAGTATTTT. This chain links TRBV6-1 with TRBJ2-3; TRBD2 agrees at 8 bases. This CDR3 has 17 residues. The J segment lost 1 base and the V segment lost 0 bases, leaving 6 bases of the junction unmatched. Germline values: CDR1 MNHNS, CDR2 SASEGT.

The chain joins TRBV28 to TRBJ2-7; maybe TRBD2 (5 bases). The CDR3 is 15 amino acids. The germline V gene has CDR1 MDHEN and CDR2 SYDVKM. V was pared by 4 bases and J by 2 bases, with 15 bases between. DNA for the CDR3: TGTGCCAGCAGTTGGGTCAGAGGGAGCACCTACGAGCAGTACTTC. Translating it yields CASSWVRGSTYEQYF.

The chain couples TRBV6-5 to TRBJ1-2; 8 nucleotides align to TRBD1. Germline V gene lookup returns CDR1 MNHEY and CDR2 SVGAGI. Germline trimming cut 4 bases from V and 1 base from J; bases unmatched to any gene: 2. The CDR3 loop spans 14 amino acids. The CDR3 DNA reads TGTGCCAGCAGTTCGGACAGGGTTAACTATGGCTACACCTTC. This encodes CASSSDRVNYGYTF.

This clonotype occurred a few times. The genes are TRBV7-2 and TRBJ2-2; no reliable D call. Trimming stripped 2 bases from V and 2 bases from J, with 9 bases between. The CDR3 length is 15 residues. Germline CDR1 reads SGHTA; CDR2 reads FQGNSA. Written as DNA, the CDR3 is TGTGCCAGCAGCTTAAGTGCTTCCAACACCGGGGAGCTGTTTTTT. It translates to CASSLSASNTGELFF.

The genes are TRBV2 and TRBJ2-2; D ambiguous. The CDR3 runs to 13 residues. V was shortened by 7 bases and J by 4 bases, with 10 bases between the two germline ends. Germline-derived CDR1 and CDR2 are SNHLY and FYNNEI. In DNA form, the CDR3 reads TGTGCCAGCAATAGTGGTATCACCGGGGAGCTGTTTTTT. Translating it yields CASNSGITGELFF.

This chain joins TRBV7-6 and TRBJ2-3, with 8 bases aligning to TRBD2. In germline, CDR1 is SGHVS, CDR2 FNYEAQ. This CDR3 spans 16 amino acids. J gave up 5 bases and V 4 bases, and 11 bases lay outside the gene matches. For the CDR3, the DNA is TGTGCCAGCAGCTCCCGGCGGGGACTAGTCGGAGATACGCAGTATTTT. This sequence encodes CASSSRRGLVGDTQYF.

This chain links TRBV7-2 with TRBJ1-6; possible D gene TRBD1, 6 bases. Germline V gene lookup returns CDR1 SGHTA and CDR2 FQGNSA. This CDR3 spans 14 amino acids. V lost 4 bases, J lost 8 bases, and 12 bases lay in between. DNA of the CDR3: TGTGCCAGCAGCTCTACAGGGAAGGATTCACCCCTCCACTTT. Amino acid sequence: CASSSTGKDSPLHF.

A few counts support this clonotype. The genes are TRBV12-3 or TRBV12-4 and TRBJ1-1; 9 bases map to TRBD1. The J segment lost 11 bases and the V segment lost 6 bases, leaving 10 bases of the junction unmatched. This CDR3 region has 13 residues. CDR3 amino acids: CASRRGQGLPAFF. CDR3 in DNA: TGTGCCAGCAGGAGGGGACAGGGCCTTCCGGCTTTCTTT.